Many counts were recorded for the clone carrying this T cell receptor (beta chain). What it binds is not known. The investigators amplified TCR beta CDR3 regions from RNA transcripts. HTBI primers were the set used in a first-round RT-PCR of the TCR CDR3. One entry per CDR3 protein, called by TCRdb with MiXCR from the multiplex PCR reads. The data show approximately 400,000 distinct CDR3 sequences, about 18% seen once. This entry comes from a study of T cells in Graves' hyperthyroidism and ophthalmopathy. Hyperthyroidism was newly diagnosed in patients aged 18 to 65 (duration under 2 months). Isolation of PBMCs was performed on 9.5 to 10 ml fresh peripheral blood. Overall study findings and caveats: Blood also showed most of the thyroid clonotypes that were expanded above 0.001.

What was sequenced was blood. The sequence was collected from a woman between 18 and 29 years old with Graves' hyperthyroidism.

The CDR3 is CASSEEGAWGETQYF. The CDR3 coding sequence is TGTGCCAGCAGTGAAGAGGGGGCTTGGGGAGAGACCCAGTACTTC. The chain employs TRBV6-1 and TRBJ2-5; the match to TRBD1 covers 7 bases. In germline, CDR1 is MNHNS, CDR2 SASEGT. This CDR3 spans 15 amino acids. Germline trimming cut 1 base from V and 4 bases from J; bases unmatched to any gene: 6.